This note documents a single T cell receptor (beta chain) sequence. This record belongs to a study of cytomegalovirus exposure and HLA in healthy donors. Study background: The 120 or so validation repertoires were produced on the same platform as the roughly 700 repertoires of the first cohort. This was reported in a later analysis.

Deletions cut 5 bases from V and 0 bases from J, with 11 bases between. This CDR3 comprises 15 residues. Germline V gene lookup returns CDR1 SNHLY and CDR2 FYNNEI. Assay: immunoSEQ multiplex PCR; the TCRdb copy retains only in-frame clones and omits some. The data contain about 100,000 clones, 90% to 97% of them seen just once; the ten biggest clones take up approximately 0.67%. The specimen sequenced was PBMCs. The chain recombines TRBV2 with TRBJ1-3, with no clear D. This clonotype originated in a woman between 18 and 30 years old in good health and CMV-seronegative. CDR3 sequence (DNA): TGTGCCAGCAGTCCGACCCGGAGCTCTGGAAACACCATATATTTT. Translating gives CASSPTRSSGNTIYF.